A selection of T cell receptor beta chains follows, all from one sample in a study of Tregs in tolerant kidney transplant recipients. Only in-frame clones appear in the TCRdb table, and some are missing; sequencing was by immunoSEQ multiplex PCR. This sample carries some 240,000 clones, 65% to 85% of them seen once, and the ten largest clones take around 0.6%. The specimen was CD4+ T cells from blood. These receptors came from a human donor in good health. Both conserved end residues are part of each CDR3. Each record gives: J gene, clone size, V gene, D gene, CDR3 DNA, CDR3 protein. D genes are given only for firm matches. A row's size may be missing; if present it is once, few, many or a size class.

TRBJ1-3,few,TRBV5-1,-,TGCGCCAGCAGCTTGGACGGAAGCTCTGGAAACACCATATATTTT,CASSLDGSSGNTIYF
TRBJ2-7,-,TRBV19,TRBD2,TGTGCCAGTATGAGGGTAGCGGGCTCCTACGAGCAGTACTTC,CASMRVAGSYEQYF
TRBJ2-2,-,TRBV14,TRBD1,TGTGCCAGCAGCCGCACAGGGGCGAACACCGGGGAGCTGTTTTTT,CASSRTGANTGELFF
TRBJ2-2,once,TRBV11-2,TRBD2,TGTGCCAGCAGCCCCCCGGGGGGACGTACCGGGGAGCTGTTTTTT,CASSPPGGRTGELFF
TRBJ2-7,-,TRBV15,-,TGTGCCACCAGCAGTTGCCGACAGGTGGTTGTTTACGAGCAGTACTTC,CATSSCRQVVVYEQYF
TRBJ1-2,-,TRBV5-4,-,TGTGCCAGCAGCTTCCAAAACTATGGCTACACCTTC,CASSFQNYGYTF
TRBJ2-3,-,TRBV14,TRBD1,TGTGCCAGCAGCCCCTCCTACCTATCAGGGGGTACGCAGTATTTT,CASSPSYLSGGTQYF
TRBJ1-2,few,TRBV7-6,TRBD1,TGTGCCAGCAGCTTAGGTGCAGGGGGCAACTATGGCTACACCTTC,CASSLGAGGNYGYTF
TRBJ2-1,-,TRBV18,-,TGTGCCAGCTCACCAGGGTGGACTGGGGTGCAGTTCTTC,CASSPGWTGVQFF
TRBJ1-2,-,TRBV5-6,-,TGTGCCAGCAGTGGGCAGTTAGGGAATGGCTACACCTTC,CASSGQLGNGYTF
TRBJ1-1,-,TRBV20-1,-,TGCAGTGCTAGACCCAGGGCTGAAGCTTTCTTT,CSARPRAEAFF
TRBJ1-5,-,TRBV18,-,TGTGCCAGCTCAGAGACGGGGTTGAATCAGCCCCAGCATTTT,CASSETGLNQPQHF
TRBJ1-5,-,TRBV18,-,TGTGCCAGCTCACCCCAAAGGGGCCAGCCCCAGCATTTT,CASSPQRGQPQHF
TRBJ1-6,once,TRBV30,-,TGTGCCTGGAGTTTTGGGGTGGACAGCTTCGGTTCACCCCTCCACTTT,CAWSFGVDSFGSPLHF
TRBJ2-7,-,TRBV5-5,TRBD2,TGTGCCAGCAGCCAAGGGAGCGGGAGATCCTACGAGCAGTACTTC,CASSQGSGRSYEQYF
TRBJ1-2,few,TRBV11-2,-,TGTGCCAGCAGCTCCGGACAGAACTATGGCTACACCTTC,CASSSGQNYGYTF
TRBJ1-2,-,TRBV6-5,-,TGTGCCAGCAGGTCGGCCAGAAGACAGATTTATGGCTACACCTTC,CASRSARRQIYGYTF
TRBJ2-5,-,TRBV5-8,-,TGTGCCAGCAGCTTGGTGATGGGTCGCGGGACCCAGTACTTC,CASSLVMGRGTQYF
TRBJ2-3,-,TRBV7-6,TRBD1,TGTGCCAGCAGCTCTACCGGGACAGGGGCGCAGTATTTT,CASSSTGTGAQYF
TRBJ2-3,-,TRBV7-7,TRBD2,TGTGCCAGCAGTTCCGGACTAGCCTCAGATACGCAGTATTTT,CASSSGLASDTQYF
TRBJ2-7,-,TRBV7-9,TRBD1,TGTGCCAGCAGCCGTACCGGGACAGGGTTGGTCGAGCAGTACTTC,CASSRTGTGLVEQYF
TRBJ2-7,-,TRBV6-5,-,TGTGCCAGCAGCCGGGACCATAATTCCTACGAGCAGTACTTC,CASSRDHNSYEQYF
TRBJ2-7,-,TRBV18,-,TGTGCCAGCTCAGGGACAATAATCTACGAGCAGTACTTC,CASSGTIIYEQYF
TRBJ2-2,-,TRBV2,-,TGTGCCAGCGGCCGTCACGGGGAGCTGTTTTTT,CASGRHGELFF
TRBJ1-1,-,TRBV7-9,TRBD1,TGTGCCAGCAGCCGGACAGGGGGCGTCACTGAAGCTTTCTTT,CASSRTGGVTEAFF
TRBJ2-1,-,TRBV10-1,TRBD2,TGCGCCAGCAGTGACAAGGACGGGGGGGCCGATGAGCAGTTCTTC,CASSDKDGGADEQFF
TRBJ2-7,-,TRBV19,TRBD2,TGTGCCAGTAGTAGGACTAGCGGGGGCTCCTACGAGCAGTACTTC,CASSRTSGGSYEQYF
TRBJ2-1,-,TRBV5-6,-,TGTGCCAGCAGCTTGGTACGGCTCTACAATGAGCAGTTCTTC,CASSLVRLYNEQFF
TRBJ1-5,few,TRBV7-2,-,TGTGCCAGCAGCTCCTTTATATCCAATCAGCCCCAGCATTTT,CASSSFISNQPQHF
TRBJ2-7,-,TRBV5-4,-,TGTGCCAGCAGCTTGGCAAGCGGCAGAGACTACGAGCAGTACTTC,CASSLASGRDYEQYF
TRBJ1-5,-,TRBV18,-,TGTGCCAGCTCCAAGAGTGGGGGACCACCAATAGGTCAGCCCCAGCATTTT,CASSKSGGPPIGQPQHF
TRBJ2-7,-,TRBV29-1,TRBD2,TGCAGCGTTGAAGGGCTAGCGGGGAGGGAGCAGTACTTC,CSVEGLAGREQYF
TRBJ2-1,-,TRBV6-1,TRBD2,TGTGCCAGCAGACCCGCGGGGGGTGTACATGAGCAGTTCTTC,CASRPAGGVHEQFF
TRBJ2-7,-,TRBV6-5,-,TGTGCCAGCAGTTGGTCCAACGAGCAGTACTTC,CASSWSNEQYF
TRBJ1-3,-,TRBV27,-,TGTGCCAGCAGTCTAGACGGAAACACCATATATTTT,CASSLDGNTIYF
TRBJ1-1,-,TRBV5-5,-,TGTGCCAGCAGCCTGTTGTCGGTAAACACTGAAGCTTTCTTT,CASSLLSVNTEAFF
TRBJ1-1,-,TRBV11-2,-,TGTGCCAGCAGCCCCTCGGACGGACTCGGGGCTTTCTTT,CASSPSDGLGAFF
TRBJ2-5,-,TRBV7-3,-,TGTGCCAGCAGCTTAAAGGCGGGGGCCTTCCAAGAGACCCAGTACTTC,CASSLKAGAFQETQYF
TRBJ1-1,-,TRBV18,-,TGTGCCGGAGTACAGGGTCGGAACACTGAAGCTTTCTTT,CAGVQGRNTEAFF
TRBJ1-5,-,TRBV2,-,TGTGCCAGCCTCGGGACAAGGAGCAATCAGCCCCAGCATTTT,CASLGTRSNQPQHF
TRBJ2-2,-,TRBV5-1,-,TGCGCCAGCAGCTTGGAGGCGGCGAACACCGGGGAGCTGTTTTTT,CASSLEAANTGELFF
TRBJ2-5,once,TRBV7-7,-,TGTGCTAGCAGTCCCTCACTAGCACAAGAGACCCAGTACTTC,CASSPSLAQETQYF
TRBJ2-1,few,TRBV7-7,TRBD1,TGTGCCAGCAGCTGGGACAGTGAGAGTGAGCAGTTCTTC,CASSWDSESEQFF